This TCR beta chain was obtained from a study of T-cell reconstitution after alpha-beta-depleted transplantation in children. This clonotype was counted only a few times. Its antigen is not known. Germline-derived CDR1 and CDR2 are MDHEN and SYDVKM. The CDR3 covers 13 residues. V was clipped by 8 bases and J by 5 bases; unmatched bases: 3. The study's findings and limits: One year after transplant, T-cell counts and diversity came mostly from newly produced T cells.

Unique molecular identifiers were used to barcode this TCRbeta library. Via MiXCR, TCRdb re-called the PCR reads, giving one row per CDR3 protein. This sample has around 580,000 distinct CDR3 sequences, with about a quarter found just once. Specimen: PBMCs, collected before TCRalphabeta/CD19-depleted stem cell transplant. The clonotype comes from a boy under two years old with Wiskott-Aldrich syndrome, due to receive a stem cell transplant. The rearrangement joins TRBV28 to TRBJ2-2; 9 nucleotides align to TRBD2. CDR3 DNA sequence: TGTGCCAGCGTTAGCGGGAGTACCGGGGAGCTGTTTTTT. Translation gives CASVSGSTGELFF. The whole variable domain, filled in from reference TRBV28 and TRBJ2-2, reads DVKVTQSSRYLVKRTGEKVFLECVQDMDHENMFWYRQDPGLGLRLIYFSYDVKMKEKGDIPEGYSVSREKKERFSLILESASTNQTSMYLCASVSGSTGELFFGEGSRLTVL.